This T cell receptor beta chain was documented in a study of regulatory T cells in long-lasting Graves disease. The study, taken as a whole, reports: Persistent patients had more shared public clonotypes (approximately 2,700) than new patients (approximately 920). Repertoires from persistent disease leaned toward TRBV28, TRBJ1-2 and TRBJ2-5.

The germline gives CDR1 SGDLS, CDR2 YYNGEE. V lost 0 bases, J lost 3 bases, and 6 bases lay in between. The CDR3 runs 13 residues. Building of the TCR beta libraries involved iRepertoire HTBI primers and Arm-PCR of CDR3 regions. In the original workflow: The samples included 60 to 75 TRBV and some 14 TRBJ segments. TCRdb reanalysed the multiplex PCR reads using MiXCR and keeps one entry per CDR3 protein. The V and J calls were determined by TCRdb, not by the authors. The table has 700,000 or so distinct CDR3 sequences, about 32% seen once; the top ten hold under 55%. A note on this clonotype: Antigen unknown.

The time point: persistent/refractory GD, antithyroid drugs over 5 years with positive TRAb. Construction of the TCR library relied on RNA isolated from PBMCs. Doctors identified Graves' disease using the American Thyroid Association guidelines. The sequence derives from a female donor with Graves disease. The genes are TRBV9 and TRBJ1-2; no clear D. This sample comprised peripheral blood mononuclear cells (PBMCs), obtained when the disease was refractory, from a patient treated with antithyroid drugs. This CDR3 is CASSVDGYYGYTF. CDR3 DNA: TGTGCCAGCAGCGTAGACGGATACTATGGCTACACCTTC.